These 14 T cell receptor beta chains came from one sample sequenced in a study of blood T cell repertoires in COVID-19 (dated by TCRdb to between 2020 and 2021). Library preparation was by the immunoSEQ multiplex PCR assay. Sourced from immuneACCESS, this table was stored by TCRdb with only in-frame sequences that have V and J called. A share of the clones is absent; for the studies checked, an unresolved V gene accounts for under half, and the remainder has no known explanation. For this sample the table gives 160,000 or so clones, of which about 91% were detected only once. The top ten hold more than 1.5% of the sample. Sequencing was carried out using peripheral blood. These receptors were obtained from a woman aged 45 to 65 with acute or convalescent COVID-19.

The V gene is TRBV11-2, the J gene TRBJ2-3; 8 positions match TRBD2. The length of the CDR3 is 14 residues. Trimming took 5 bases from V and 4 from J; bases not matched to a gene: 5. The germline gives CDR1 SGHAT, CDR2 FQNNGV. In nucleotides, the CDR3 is TGTGCCAGCAGCATTGGACTAGCTGCAGATACGCAGTATTTT. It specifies CASSIGLAADTQYF.

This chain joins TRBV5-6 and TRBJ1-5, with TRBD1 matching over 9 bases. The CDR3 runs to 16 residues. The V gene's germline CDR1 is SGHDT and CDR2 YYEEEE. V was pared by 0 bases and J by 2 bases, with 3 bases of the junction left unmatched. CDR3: CASSLDRGRGNQPQHF. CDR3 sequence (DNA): TGTGCCAGCAGCTTGGACAGGGGGCGAGGCAATCAGCCCCAGCATTTT.

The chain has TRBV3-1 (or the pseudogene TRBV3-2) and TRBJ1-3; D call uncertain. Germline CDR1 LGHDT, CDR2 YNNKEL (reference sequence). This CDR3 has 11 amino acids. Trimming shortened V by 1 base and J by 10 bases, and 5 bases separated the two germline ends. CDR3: CASSQGETIYF. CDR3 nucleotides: TGTGCCAGCAGCCAAGGGGAGACCATATATTTT.

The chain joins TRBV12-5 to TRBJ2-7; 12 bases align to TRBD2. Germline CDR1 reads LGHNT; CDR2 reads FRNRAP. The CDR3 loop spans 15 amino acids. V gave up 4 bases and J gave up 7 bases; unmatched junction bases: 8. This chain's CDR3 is CASGSGLAGWEEQYF. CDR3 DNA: TGTGCTAGTGGTTCAGGACTAGCGGGATGGGAAGAGCAGTACTTC.

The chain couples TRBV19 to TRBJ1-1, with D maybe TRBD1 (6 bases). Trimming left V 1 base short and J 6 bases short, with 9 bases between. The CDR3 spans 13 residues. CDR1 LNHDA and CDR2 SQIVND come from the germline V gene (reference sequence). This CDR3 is CASSIGGGPEAFF. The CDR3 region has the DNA TGTGCCAGTAGTATAGGCGGGGGCCCTGAAGCTTTCTTT.

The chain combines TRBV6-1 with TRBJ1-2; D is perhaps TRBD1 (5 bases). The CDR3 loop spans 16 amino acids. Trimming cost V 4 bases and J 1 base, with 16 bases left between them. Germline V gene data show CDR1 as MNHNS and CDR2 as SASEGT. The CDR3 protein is CASSVSIWGDNYGYTF. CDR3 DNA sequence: TGTGCCAGCAGTGTGTCTATCTGGGGCGATAACTATGGCTACACCTTC.

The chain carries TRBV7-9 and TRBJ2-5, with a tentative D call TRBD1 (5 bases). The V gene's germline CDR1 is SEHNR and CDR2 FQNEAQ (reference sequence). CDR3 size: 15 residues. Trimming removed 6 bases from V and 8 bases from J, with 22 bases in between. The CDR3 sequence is CASSPVSGAQGTQYF. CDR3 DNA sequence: TGTGCCAGCAGTCCTGTAAGTGGGGCCCAAGGAACCCAGTACTTC.

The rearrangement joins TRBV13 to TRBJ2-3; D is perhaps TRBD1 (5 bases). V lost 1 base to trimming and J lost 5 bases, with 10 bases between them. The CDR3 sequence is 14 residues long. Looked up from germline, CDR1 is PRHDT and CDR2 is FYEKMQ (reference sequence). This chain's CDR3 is CASSLEGRGDTQYF. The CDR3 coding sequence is TGTGCCAGCAGCTTAGAAGGTAGGGGAGATACGCAGTATTTT.

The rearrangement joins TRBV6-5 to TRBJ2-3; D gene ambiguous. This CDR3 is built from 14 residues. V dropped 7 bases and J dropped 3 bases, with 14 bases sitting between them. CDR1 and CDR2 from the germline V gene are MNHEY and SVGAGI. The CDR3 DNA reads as TGTGCCAGCATGCGAGGAAGTGAGACAGATACGCAGTATTTT. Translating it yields CASMRGSETDTQYF.

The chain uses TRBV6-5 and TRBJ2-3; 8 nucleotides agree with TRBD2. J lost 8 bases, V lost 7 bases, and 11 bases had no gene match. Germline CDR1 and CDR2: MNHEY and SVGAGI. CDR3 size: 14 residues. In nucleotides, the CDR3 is TGTGCCAGCACCAACACGGCGGGGGGTGGTACGCAGTATTTT. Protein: CASTNTAGGGTQYF.

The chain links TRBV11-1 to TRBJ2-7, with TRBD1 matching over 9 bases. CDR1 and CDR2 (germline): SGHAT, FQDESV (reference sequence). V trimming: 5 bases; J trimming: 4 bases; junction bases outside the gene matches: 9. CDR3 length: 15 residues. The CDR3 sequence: CASSTRDRVGYEQYF. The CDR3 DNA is TGTGCCAGCAGCACCCGGGACAGGGTTGGTTACGAGCAGTACTTC.

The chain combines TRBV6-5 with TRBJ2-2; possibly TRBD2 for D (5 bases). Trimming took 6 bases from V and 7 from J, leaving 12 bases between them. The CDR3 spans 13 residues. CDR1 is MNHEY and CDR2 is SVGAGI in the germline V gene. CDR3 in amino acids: CASRTAGGGELFF. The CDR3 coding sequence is TGTGCCAGCAGAACGGCGGGTGGCGGGGAGCTGTTTTTT.

CDR3 region: CASSTGLRPPLYNEQFF. The CDR3 DNA sequence: TGTGCCAGCAGCACGGGACTACGGCCCCCATTATACAATGAGCAGTTCTTC. The chain couples TRBV11-2 to TRBJ2-1; 7 nucleotides line up with TRBD2. The CDR3 is 17 amino acids. V was pared by 5 bases and J by 4 bases, with 14 bases of the junction left unmatched. The germline CDR1 and CDR2 sequences are SGHAT and FQNNGV.

The CDR3 region is CASSSRSLGAFF. CDR3 nucleotide sequence: TGTGCCAGCAGCTCCCGATCCCTCGGGGCTTTCTTT. V is TRBV7-2 and J is TRBJ1-1, with D hard to call. Per germline, CDR1 SGHTA and CDR2 FQGNSA. V gave up 4 bases and J gave up 11 bases, with 14 bases separating them. The CDR3 contains 12 residues.